Listed here are 6 T cell receptor beta chains from one sample, sequenced in a study of technical replicates of blood from a handful of donors. The data were produced by immunoSEQ multiplex PCR, yet TCRdb's version contains in-frame clones alone and is incomplete. The sample gives some 80,000 clones, around nine tenths of which show up once; about 0.27% is in the top ten. Sequenced: T cells isolated from PBMCs. The receptors were sampled from a human donor in good health.

V gene TRBV2 combines with J gene TRBJ2-1; the match to TRBD1 covers 8 bases. CDR1 is SNHLY, CDR2 FYNNEI, per germline. The CDR3 consists of 15 residues. Germline trimming cut 5 bases from V and 6 bases from J; bases unmatched to any gene: 9. The CDR3 nucleotides read TGTGCCAGCAGTTCCCCGGACAGGGTAGGCAATGAGCAGTTCTTC. Encoded protein: CASSSPDRVGNEQFF.

The gene calls are TRBV4-2 and TRBJ1-2, with D tentatively TRBD1 (6 bases). V lost 3 bases and J 4 bases, leaving 9 bases between the germline ends. Per germline, CDR1 LGHNA and CDR2 YNFKEQ. The CDR3 totals 13 residues. CDR3 region: CASSQGGAYGYTF. CDR3 nucleotides: TGTGCCAGCAGCCAGGGGGGGGCCTATGGCTACACCTTC.

V is TRBV11-2 and J is TRBJ1-1; TRBD1 aligns across 8 bases. The germline gives CDR1 SGHAT, CDR2 FQNNGV. This CDR3 has 18 amino acids. V shed 5 bases, J shed 1 base, and the junction held 15 bases outside the gene matches. This chain's CDR3 is CASSPNKARQGRNTEAFF. CDR3 sequence (DNA): TGTGCCAGCAGCCCTAATAAGGCGAGACAGGGGAGGAACACTGAAGCTTTCTTT.

V and J are TRBV7-2 and TRBJ1-5, with 8 bases matching TRBD1. Trimming removed 5 bases from V and 0 bases from J; junction bases left unmatched: 15. The germline V gene encodes CDR1 SGHTA and CDR2 FQGNSA. CDR3 length equals 19 residues. CDR3 DNA sequence: TGTGCCAGCAGCCCAACGATCGGGACAGGAGTTTATAGCAATCAGCCCCAGCATTTT. Translating it yields CASSPTIGTGVYSNQPQHF.

The chain joins TRBV5-1 to TRBJ2-1, with 7 bases aligning to TRBD1. Trimming took 4 bases from V and 7 from J; bases not matched to a gene: 8. The germline V gene has CDR1 SGHRS and CDR2 YFSETQ. This CDR3 comprises 14 residues. The CDR3 DNA sequence: TGCGCCAGCAGCCAAGGACAGGTATTAAATGAGCAGTTCTTC. Amino acids: CASSQGQVLNEQFF.

The gene calls are TRBV11-1 and TRBJ2-5, with D possibly being TRBD2 (6 bases). The length of the CDR3 is 14 residues. V gave up 1 base and J gave up 1 base, with 7 bases separating them. Germline CDR1 is SGHAT and CDR2 is FQDESV (reference sequence). The CDR3 sequence: CASSLGLVQETQYF. CDR3 DNA: TGTGCCAGCAGCTTAGGACTAGTCCAAGAGACCCAGTACTTC. Based on the CDR3 plus reference TRBV11-1 and TRBJ2-5, the full variable domain is EAEVAQSPRYKITEKSQAVAFWCDPISGHATLYWYRQILGQGPELLVQFQDESVVDDSQLPKDRFSAERLKGVDSTLKIQPAELGDSAMYLCASSLGLVQETQYFGPGTRLLVL.